Listed here are 30 T cell receptor beta chains from one sample, sequenced in a study of radiotherapy plus CTLA-4 blockade in lung cancer (dated by TCRdb to the late 2010s). Preparation of the library involved the immunoSEQ multiplex PCR assay. The immuneACCESS repertoire file appears here via TCRdb, limited to in-frame rearrangements. These files lack a portion of the clones; in checked studies, under half of the deficit traces to unresolved V genes, and the cause of the others is not known. This sample gives 50,000 to 60,000 clones in total; roughly four fifths of them show up just once. Jointly, the top ten make up under 7% of the sample. The source was peripheral blood, collected from a patient treated with radiotherapy plus ipilimumab. Receptors were obtained from a human donor with non-small cell lung cancer whose response to radiotherapy plus ipilimumab could not be evaluated.

In this sample, this clone turned up once. The chain's CDR3 is CASSQDPGGRNTIYF. DNA for the CDR3: TGCGCCAGCAGCCAAGACCCAGGGGGCCGAAACACCATATATTTT. V and J are TRBV4-3 and TRBJ1-3, with 8 bases that match TRBD1. From germline, CDR1 is LGHNA and CDR2 YSLEER. Trimming took 0 bases from V and 5 from J; bases not matched to a gene: 3. The CDR3 is made up of 15 amino acids.

The chain recombines TRBV5-8 with TRBJ1-2, with D tentatively TRBD1 (5 bases). Germline loops: CDR1 SGHTS, CDR2 YDEGEE. CDR3 length equals 16 residues. Trimming shortened V by 0 bases and J by 1 base, and 13 bases separated the two germline ends. The CDR3 sequence is CASSLVAGSLNYGYTF. The CDR3, as DNA: TGTGCCAGCAGCTTGGTGGCAGGGTCCCTTAACTATGGCTACACCTTC.

This clone was counted only a few times. The chain carries TRBV5-5 and TRBJ2-7; TRBD1 is a possible D gene (5 bases). V lost 4 bases and J 4 bases, leaving 15 bases between the germline ends. The CDR3 loop spans 14 amino acids. Germline V gene sequence: CDR1 SGHKS, CDR2 YYEKEE (reference sequence). Written as DNA, the CDR3 is TGTGCCAGCAGCCCTACTTTAGGGGCTTACGAGCAGTACTTC. Protein product: CASSPTLGAYEQYF.

This chain connects TRBV2 to TRBJ1-5; D perhaps matches TRBD1 (6 bases). Germline loops: CDR1 SNHLY, CDR2 FYNNEI. Trimming stripped 7 bases from V and 6 bases from J, with 19 bases between. The CDR3 covers 15 residues. Here the CDR3 DNA reads TGTGCCAGCAACCCTGGGGGCAGGGGTATTCAGCCCCAGCATTTT. Its translation: CASNPGGRGIQPQHF.

This sequence joins TRBV5-1 and TRBJ1-3; TRBD1 matches 7 bases. The CDR3 has 14 amino acids. CDR1 and CDR2 (germline): SGHRS, YFSETQ. With V trimmed by 6 bases and J by 0 bases, 3 bases remained unmatched. The CDR3 bases are TGCGCCAGCAAAGGGACAGTCTCTGGAAACACCATATATTTT. It codes for CASKGTVSGNTIYF.

The V gene is TRBV21-1, the J gene TRBJ2-2; the table's D call of TRBD1 was not tested on the DNA. TRBV21-1 is marked as a pseudogene. This CDR3 is 19 amino acids long. CDR3 DNA: TGTGCCAGCAGCAAAGAGGGGAAAGTAGACAGTCCGAACACCGGGGAGCTGTTTTTT. Protein: CASSKEGKVDSPNTGELFF.

The chain is built from TRBV15 and TRBJ1-3; no reliable D call. CDR3 length equals 16 residues. Per germline, CDR1 LNHNV and CDR2 YYDKDF (reference sequence). V lost 0 bases, J lost 2 bases, and 11 bases lay in between. The CDR3 DNA sequence: TGTGCCACCAGCAGAGATCACCAGATACCTGGAAACACCATATATTTT. It codes for CATSRDHQIPGNTIYF.

The rearrangement uses TRBV18 and TRBJ2-5; 9 bases fit TRBD2. This CDR3 is built from 18 residues. Trimming removed 1 base from V and 3 bases from J; junction bases left unmatched: 12. Germline CDR1 and CDR2: KGHSH and LQKENI. In DNA form, the CDR3 reads TGTGCCAGCTCACCACGTGGTGGTGAGCGGGAGGAGGAAGAGACCCAGTACTTC. It translates to CASSPRGGEREEEETQYF.

The chain couples TRBV5-6 to TRBJ2-7; the D gene is possibly TRBD1 (5 bases). The V and J ends lost 0 bases and 5 bases respectively, with 9 bases between them. This CDR3 is 13 amino acids long. CDR1 SGHDT and CDR2 YYEEEE come from the germline V gene. CDR3 sequence (DNA): TGTGCCAGCAGCTTGGGGTGGGGCAACGAGCAGTACTTC. It encodes CASSLGWGNEQYF.

The chain links TRBV4-3 to TRBJ1-1; D gene uncertain. The germline CDR1 and CDR2 sequences are LGHNA and YSLEER. There are 15 residues in the CDR3. V was trimmed by 3 bases and J by 5 bases, leaving 16 bases between them. This CDR3 is CASSQAGIGVTEAFF. The CDR3 nucleotides are TGCGCCAGCAGCCAGGCCGGGATCGGGGTTACTGAAGCTTTCTTT.

V and J are TRBV6-5 and TRBJ1-5, with a possible D match to TRBD1 (5 bases). Germline loops: CDR1 MNHEY, CDR2 SVGAGI. The length of the CDR3 is 16 residues. V was pared by 2 bases and J by 4 bases, with 15 bases between. CDR3 sequence reads: CASSYSPMGGNQPQHF. CDR3 DNA sequence: TGTGCCAGCAGTTACAGCCCGATGGGGGGAAATCAGCCCCAGCATTTT.

CDR3 protein: CASSSLQGQFVHYNEQFF. The CDR3 DNA is TGTGCCAGCAGCTCCCTACAGGGTCAGTTTGTGCACTACAATGAGCAGTTCTTC. V usage is TRBV7-9 and J usage is TRBJ2-1, with D possibly being TRBD1 (6 bases). This CDR3 is built from 18 residues. The V end was cut by 4 bases, the J end by 3 bases, with 22 bases between. Germline assignment: CDR1 SEHNR and CDR2 FQNEAQ (reference sequence).

This chain uses TRBV18 with TRBJ2-7; 13 bases match TRBD2. This CDR3 region has 14 residues. Germline loops: CDR1 KGHSH, CDR2 LQKENI. V shed 5 bases and J 6 bases; nucleotides not matched to a gene: 4. The CDR3 bases are TGTGCCAGCTCAGAGGGACTAGCGGGACTCGAGCAGTACTTC. Amino acid sequence: CASSEGLAGLEQYF.

In this sample, this clone turned up a few times. This chain joins TRBV5-4 and TRBJ2-7; 7 bases fit TRBD1. Trimming cost V 4 bases and J 7 bases; bases outside gene matches: 14. CDR1 SGHNT and CDR2 YYREEE come from the germline V gene (reference sequence). The CDR3 length is 15 residues. The CDR3 nucleotides are TGTGCCAGCAGCATGTGGGACAGCTTTTGGGGGGAGCAGTACTTC. Residues: CASSMWDSFWGEQYF.

This clone has a handful of counts. The J gene is TRBJ2-5, the V gene TRBV4-1, with 10 nucleotides matching TRBD1. The V and J ends lost 0 bases and 3 bases, in that order; junction bases with no gene match: 4. The CDR3 has 16 residues. Germline CDR1 is MGHRA and CDR2 is YSYEKL. The CDR3 region has the DNA TGCGCCAGCAGCCAAGAGGGACAGGGGCGGGAAGAGACCCAGTACTTC. This codes for CASSQEGQGREETQYF.

This chain joins TRBV6-5 and TRBJ2-7, with 9 bases fitting TRBD2. Germline CDR1 is MNHEY and CDR2 is SVGAGI. The junction had 7 bases not matched to a gene; V was cut back by 7 bases and J by 3 bases. This CDR3 has 14 residues. The CDR3 coding sequence is TGTGCCAGCACCAGGCGGGGGGGAGTCTACGAGCAGTACTTC. It is translated as CASTRRGGVYEQYF.

This clone occurred a few times. The gene calls are TRBV4-3 and TRBJ1-6; TRBD1 matches at 7 bases. CDR1 is LGHNA, CDR2 YSLEER, per germline. Trimming took 3 bases from V and 5 from J; bases not matched to a gene: 7. The CDR3 totals 16 residues. The DNA of the CDR3 is TGCGCCAGCAGCCAGCAACAGGGGTGGGATAATTCACCCCTCCACTTT. Translation: CASSQQQGWDNSPLHF.

This clone occurred once. The V and J genes are TRBV11-3 and TRBJ2-1; 13 nucleotides agree with TRBD2. CDR1 is SGHNT, CDR2 YENEEA, per germline. V was clipped by 5 bases and J by 9 bases; unmatched bases: 7. The CDR3 is 15 amino acids. CDR3 in amino acids: CASSRTSGRAGEQFF. As DNA, the CDR3 is TGTGCCAGCAGCCGTACTAGCGGGAGGGCAGGTGAGCAGTTCTTC.

The V call is TRBV30, the J call TRBJ2-2, with TRBD2 identical over 9 bases. V was clipped by 6 bases and J by 4 bases; unmatched bases: 3. The CDR3 loop spans 13 amino acids. CDR1 GTSNPN and CDR2 SVGIG come from the germline V gene (reference sequence). CDR3 sequence reads: CACSGSFTGELFF. In DNA, the CDR3 is TGTGCCTGTAGCGGGAGTTTCACCGGGGAGCTGTTTTTT.

The CDR3: CASSEQGSGTDTQYF. In DNA, the CDR3 is TGTGCCAGCAGTGAACAGGGTTCGGGCACAGATACGCAGTATTTT. This chain connects TRBV2 to TRBJ2-3, with a possible D match to TRBD1 (5 bases). Germline CDR1 SNHLY, CDR2 FYNNEI. The CDR3 has 15 residues. Trimming shortened V by 2 bases and J by 1 base, and 10 bases separated the two germline ends.

The genes are TRBV6-6 and TRBJ1-3; D is unresolved. Germline V CDR1 and CDR2: MNHNY, SVGAGI (reference sequence). V lost 2 bases and J lost 0, with 5 bases in between. CDR3 size: 14 residues. The CDR3 DNA is TGTGCCAGCAGTTACCAGATCTCTGGAAACACCATATATTTT. This sequence encodes CASSYQISGNTIYF.

J is TRBJ2-3 and V is TRBV5-4; D might be TRBD2 (5 bases). The CDR3 contains 12 residues. Trimming took 0 bases from V and 7 from J, leaving 6 bases between them. Germline lookup yields CDR1 SGHNT and CDR2 YYREEE (reference sequence). Written as DNA, the CDR3 is TGTGCCAGCAGCTTGGACGGGAATACGCAGTATTTT. This codes for CASSLDGNTQYF.

This clone was found once. Additional DNA sequences in this sample encode the identical CDR3. The rearrangement joins TRBV30 to TRBJ2-4; possible D gene TRBD1, 6 bases. From germline, CDR1 is GTSNPN and CDR2 SVGIG (reference sequence). The CDR3 is made up of 14 amino acids. Trimming left V 0 bases short and J 1 base short, with 7 bases between. CDR3 protein: CAWSVRGAKNIQYF. The CDR3 coding sequence is TGTGCCTGGAGTGTTAGGGGGGCCAAAAACATTCAGTACTTC.

The chain uses TRBV15 and TRBJ1-6; D is ambiguous. Germline CDR1 reads LNHNV; CDR2 reads YYDKDF (reference sequence). With 1 base removed from V and 4 bases from J, the gap between germline ends came to 8 bases. This CDR3 has 15 amino acids. CDR3 sequence reads: CATSRGVSYNSPLHF. In DNA form, the CDR3 reads TGTGCCACCAGCAGAGGTGTGTCTTATAATTCACCCCTCCACTTT.

V is TRBV9 and J is TRBJ2-7; D remains unclear. CDR1 is SGDLS, CDR2 YYNGEE, per germline. V gave up 0 bases and J gave up 2 bases, with 9 bases separating them. This CDR3 has 14 amino acids. The CDR3 DNA follows: TGTGCCAGCAGCGTAGAGGCCGCGGCCTACGAGCAGTACTTC. This gives the protein CASSVEAAAYEQYF.

The CDR3, as DNA: TGTGCCAGCAGTTCCCTCCGGGACAGGGAGGGTAATGAGCAGTTCTTC. This translates into CASSSLRDREGNEQFF. The V gene is TRBV6-6, the J gene TRBJ2-1; 9 bases are shared with TRBD1. The germline CDR1 and CDR2 sequences are MNHNY and SVGAGI (reference sequence). The CDR3 has 16 residues. With 4 bases clipped from V and 7 bases from J, the junction kept 11 bases outside the gene matches.

This chain's CDR3 is CASTQMARYSNQPQHF. CDR3 in DNA: TGTGCCAGCACCCAGATGGCGCGGTATAGCAATCAGCCCCAGCATTTT. The gene calls are TRBV6-6 and TRBJ1-5, with D uncertain. CDR3 length: 16 residues. Germline lookup yields CDR1 MNHNY and CDR2 SVGAGI (reference sequence). With 7 bases removed from V and 0 bases from J, the gap between germline ends came to 16 bases.

This chain uses TRBV6-1 with TRBJ2-5; no definite D call. Germline CDR1 is MNHNS and CDR2 is SASEGT. The V end was cut by 3 bases, the J end by 5 bases, with 13 bases between. This CDR3 has 14 residues. In DNA, the CDR3 is TGTGCCAGCAGTGATTTTCCACAGATGGAGACCCAGTACTTC. Its protein is CASSDFPQMETQYF.

There are a few counts of this clone. The chain has TRBV14 and TRBJ1-1; D not resolved. V lost 10 bases and J lost 3, with 15 bases in between. Germline loops: CDR1 SGHDN, CDR2 FVKESK. There are 13 residues in the CDR3. For the CDR3, the DNA is TGTGCCACCTCAGTTAATCGGGACACTGAAGCTTTCTTT. Protein product: CATSVNRDTEAFF.

V gene TRBV6-5 combines with J gene TRBJ1-2; TRBD1 matches 8 bases. This CDR3 region has 13 residues. The germline CDR1 and CDR2 sequences are MNHEY and SVGAGI. The ends lost 5 bases at V and 5 bases at J; junction bases unmatched: 4. The CDR3 nucleotides are TGTGCCAGCAGTGACCGACAGGGGTATGGCTACACCTTC. It codes for CASSDRQGYGYTF.